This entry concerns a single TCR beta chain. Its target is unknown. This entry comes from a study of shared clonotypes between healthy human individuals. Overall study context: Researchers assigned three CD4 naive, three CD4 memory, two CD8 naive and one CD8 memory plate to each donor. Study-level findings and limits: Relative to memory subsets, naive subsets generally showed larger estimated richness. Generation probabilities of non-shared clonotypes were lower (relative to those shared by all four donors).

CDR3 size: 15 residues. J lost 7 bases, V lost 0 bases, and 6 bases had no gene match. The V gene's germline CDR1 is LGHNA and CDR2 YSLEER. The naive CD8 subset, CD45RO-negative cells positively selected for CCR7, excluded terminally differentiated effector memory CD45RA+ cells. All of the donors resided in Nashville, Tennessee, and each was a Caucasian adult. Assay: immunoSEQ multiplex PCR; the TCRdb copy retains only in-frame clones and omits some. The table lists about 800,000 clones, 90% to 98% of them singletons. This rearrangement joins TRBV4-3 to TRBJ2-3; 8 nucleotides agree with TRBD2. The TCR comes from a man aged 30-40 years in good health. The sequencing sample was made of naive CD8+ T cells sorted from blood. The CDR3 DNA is TGCGCCAGCAGCCAAGAAGGTAGCGGGAAGCATACGCAGTATTTT. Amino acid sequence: CASSQEGSGKHTQYF.